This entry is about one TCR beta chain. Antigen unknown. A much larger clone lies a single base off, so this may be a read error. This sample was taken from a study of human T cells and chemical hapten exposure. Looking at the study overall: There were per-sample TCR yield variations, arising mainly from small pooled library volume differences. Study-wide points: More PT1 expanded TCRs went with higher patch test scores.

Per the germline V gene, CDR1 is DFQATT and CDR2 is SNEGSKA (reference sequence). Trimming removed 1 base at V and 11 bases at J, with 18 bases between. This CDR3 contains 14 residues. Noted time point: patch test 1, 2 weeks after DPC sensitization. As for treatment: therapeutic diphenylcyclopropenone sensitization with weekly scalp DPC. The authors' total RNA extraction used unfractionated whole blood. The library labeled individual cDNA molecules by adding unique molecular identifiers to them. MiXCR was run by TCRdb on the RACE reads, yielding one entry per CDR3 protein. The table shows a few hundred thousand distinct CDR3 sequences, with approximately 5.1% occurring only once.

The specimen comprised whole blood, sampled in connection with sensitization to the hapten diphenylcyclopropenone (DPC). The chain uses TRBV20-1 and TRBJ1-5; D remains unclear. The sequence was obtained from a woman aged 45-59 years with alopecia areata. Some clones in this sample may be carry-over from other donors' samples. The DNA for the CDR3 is TGCAGTGCTAGAGGTCCAGGCTCTCCGGGAGCCCAGCATTTT. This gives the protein CSARGPGSPGAQHF.